This T cell receptor (beta chain) derives from a study of cytomegalovirus exposure and HLA in healthy donors (dated by TCRdb to 2017 to 2019). The study in broad terms: The roughly 650 repertoires of the first cohort and the roughly 120 validation repertoires were produced on the same platform, according to a later analysis. The study was designed to test whether signatures of past pathogen exposure could be identified by cataloging public T cell receptors. Besides the first cohort of approximately 710 subjects, a separate validation cohort made up of 90 to 150 different subjects was used. High-throughput TCR immunosequencing, statistical association of individual TCRs with disease status, and machine learning were combined to predict cytomegalovirus infection status. Broader findings and caveats from the paper: A later analysis lacked HLA typing for the validation cohort, so it scored co-occurrence in that cohort across all 120 repertoires. In a later analysis, TCRs clustered in the first cohort were found to also tend to co-occur in the 100 to 150 validation repertoires, with approximately 93% of cluster scores above 0. A total of fewer than 200 TCR beta chains were listed by the study as associated with cytomegalovirus. In vitro tests confirmed that three of the cytomegalovirus-associated TCR beta chains recognize cytomegalovirus antigens. Most TCR sequences were observed very rarely across donors, whereas some public TCRs were present in many individuals. The classifier was reported to diagnose cytomegalovirus status with high specificity and sensitivity in both the original cohort and the validation cohort. The authors suggested that the approach could potentially be generalized to other disease states and immunological phenotypes.

The donors were included in the validation cohort of 120 subjects, a group kept apart from the roughly 670-subject first cohort. The germline V gene (reference sequence) yields GTSNPN for CDR1 and SVGIG for CDR2. V is reduced by 2 bases and J by 2 bases, leaving a spacing of 13 bases between them. The CDR3 covers 14 residues, taking in both the cysteine and the phenylalanine. Of the read, only the CDR3 DNA is kept; its 42 bases are in frame from base 1. Libraries came from the immunoSEQ multiplex PCR assay. The authors processed their data as follows. To diagnose cytomegalovirus status from the catalog of TCR beta chain sequences, a statistical classification framework was built. TCRdb provides this immuneACCESS table in a form limited to in-frame rearrangements. Some clones are lacking; in checked studies, under half of them reflect an unresolved V gene, and why the rest are absent is not known. V, J and clone size are those of that table, while D and trimming were read from the DNA. The sample includes about 360,000 clones, with 86% observed a single time. The top ten clonotypes cover approximately 0.86% of the sample.

Of note for this clone: Its antigen remains undetermined. Qualities for individual bases were not recorded, and no much larger clone is one base off.

The sample taken for sequencing was PBMCs. The V gene is TRBV30 and the J gene is TRBJ2-7, and possibly TRBD2, on 6 matching bases. This clonotype originated in a woman younger than 35 in good health and CMV-seronegative. The DNA is as follows: TGTGCCTGGAGTCGGCGGAGGGGCACCTACGAGCAGTACTTC. This is translated as CAWSRRRGTYEQYF.